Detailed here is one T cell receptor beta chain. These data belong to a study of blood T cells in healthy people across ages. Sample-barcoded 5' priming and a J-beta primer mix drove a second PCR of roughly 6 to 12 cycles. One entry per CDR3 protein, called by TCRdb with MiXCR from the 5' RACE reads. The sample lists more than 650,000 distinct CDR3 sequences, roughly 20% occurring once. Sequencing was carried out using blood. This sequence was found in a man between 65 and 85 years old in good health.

Here the CDR3 DNA reads TGCAGTGCTAGGATACAAAGGGCTAGCGGGAGTAGCAATGAGCAGTTCTTC. Protein sequence: CSARIQRASGSSNEQFF. The chain combines TRBV20-1 with TRBJ2-1, with 10 bases matching TRBD2. The length of the CDR3 is 17 residues. The germline gives CDR1 DFQATT, CDR2 SNEGSKA (reference sequence). Trimming took 3 bases from V and 6 from J; bases not matched to a gene: 14.